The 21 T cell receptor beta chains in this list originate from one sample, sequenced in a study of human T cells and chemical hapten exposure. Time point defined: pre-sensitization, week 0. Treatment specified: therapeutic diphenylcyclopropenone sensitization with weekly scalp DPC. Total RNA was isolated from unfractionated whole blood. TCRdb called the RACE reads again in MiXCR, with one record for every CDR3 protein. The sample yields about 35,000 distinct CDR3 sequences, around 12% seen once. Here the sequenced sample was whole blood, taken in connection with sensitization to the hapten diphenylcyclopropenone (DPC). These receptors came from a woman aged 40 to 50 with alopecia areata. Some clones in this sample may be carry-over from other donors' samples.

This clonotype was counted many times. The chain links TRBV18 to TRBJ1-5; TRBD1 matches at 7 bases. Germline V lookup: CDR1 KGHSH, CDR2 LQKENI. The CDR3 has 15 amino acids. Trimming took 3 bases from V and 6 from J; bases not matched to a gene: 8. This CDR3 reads CASSPSRDSPQPQHF. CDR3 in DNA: TGTGCCAGCTCACCTAGTCGGGACAGTCCTCAGCCCCAGCATTTT.

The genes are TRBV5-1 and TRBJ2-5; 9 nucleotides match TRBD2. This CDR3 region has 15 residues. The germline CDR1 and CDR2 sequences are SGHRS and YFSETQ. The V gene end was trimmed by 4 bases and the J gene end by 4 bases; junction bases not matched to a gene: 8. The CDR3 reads CASSGGSSGVETQYF. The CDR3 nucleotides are TGCGCCAGCAGCGGGGGATCTAGCGGGGTAGAGACCCAGTACTTC.

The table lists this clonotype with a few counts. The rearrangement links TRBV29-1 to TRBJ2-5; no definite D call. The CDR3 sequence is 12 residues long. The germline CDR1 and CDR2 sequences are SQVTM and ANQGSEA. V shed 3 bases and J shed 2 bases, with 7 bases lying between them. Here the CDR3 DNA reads TGCAGCGTTGATGGTCAGCAAGAGACCCAGTACTTC. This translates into CSVDGQQETQYF.

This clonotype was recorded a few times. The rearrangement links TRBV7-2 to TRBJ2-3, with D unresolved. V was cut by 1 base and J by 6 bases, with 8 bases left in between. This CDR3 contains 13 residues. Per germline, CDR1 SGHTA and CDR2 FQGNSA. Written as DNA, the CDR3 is TGTGCCAGCAGCTTAGTTATACAGGATACGCAGTATTTT. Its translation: CASSLVIQDTQYF.

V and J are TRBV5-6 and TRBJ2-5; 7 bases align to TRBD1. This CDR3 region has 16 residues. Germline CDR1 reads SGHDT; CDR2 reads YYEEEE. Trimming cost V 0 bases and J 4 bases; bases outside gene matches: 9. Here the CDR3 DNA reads TGTGCCAGCAGCTTGGCCCTACAGGGGCGTATAGAGACCCAGTACTTC. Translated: CASSLALQGRIETQYF.

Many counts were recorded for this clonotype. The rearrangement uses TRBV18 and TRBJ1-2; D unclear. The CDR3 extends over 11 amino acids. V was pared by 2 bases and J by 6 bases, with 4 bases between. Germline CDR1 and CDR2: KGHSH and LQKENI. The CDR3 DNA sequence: TGTGCCAGCTCACCAGGTGATGGCTACACCTTC. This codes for CASSPGDGYTF.

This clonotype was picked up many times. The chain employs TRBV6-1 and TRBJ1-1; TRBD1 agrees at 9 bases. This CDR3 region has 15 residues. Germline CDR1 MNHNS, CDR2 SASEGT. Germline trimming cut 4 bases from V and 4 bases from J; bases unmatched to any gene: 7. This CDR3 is CASSAGQGLGTEAFF. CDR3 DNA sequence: TGTGCCAGCAGTGCCGGACAGGGGTTGGGCACTGAAGCTTTCTTT.

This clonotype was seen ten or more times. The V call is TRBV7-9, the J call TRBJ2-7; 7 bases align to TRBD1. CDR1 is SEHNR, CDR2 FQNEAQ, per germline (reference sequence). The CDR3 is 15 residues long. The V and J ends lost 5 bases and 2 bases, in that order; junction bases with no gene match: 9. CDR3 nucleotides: TGTGCCAGCAGCAGCGAGACAGGGTCCCCCTACGAGCAGTACTTC. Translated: CASSSETGSPYEQYF.

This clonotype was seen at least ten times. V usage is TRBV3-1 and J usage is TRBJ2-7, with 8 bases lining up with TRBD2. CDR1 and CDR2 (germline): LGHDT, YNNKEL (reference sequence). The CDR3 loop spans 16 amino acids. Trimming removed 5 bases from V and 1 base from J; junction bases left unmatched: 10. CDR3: CASSRAGGGESYEQYF. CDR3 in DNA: TGTGCCAGCAGCAGGGCGGGAGGAGGGGAGTCCTACGAGCAGTACTTC.

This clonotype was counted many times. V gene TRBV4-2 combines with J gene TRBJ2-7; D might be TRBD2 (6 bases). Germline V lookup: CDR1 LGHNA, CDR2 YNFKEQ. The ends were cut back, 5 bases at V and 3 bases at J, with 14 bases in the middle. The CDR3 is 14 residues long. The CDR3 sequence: CASSVLAQDYEQYF. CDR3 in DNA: TGTGCCAGCAGCGTTCTAGCGCAAGACTACGAGCAGTACTTC.

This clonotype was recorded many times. CDR3 protein: CASSLEGTDNSPLHF. CDR3 DNA sequence: TGTGCCAGCAGTCTGGAGGGTACCGATAATTCACCCCTCCACTTT. The rearrangement links TRBV2 to TRBJ1-6; D is ambiguous. Trimming left V 5 bases short and J 5 bases short, with 13 bases between. Germline V CDR1 and CDR2: SNHLY, FYNNEI. The CDR3 is 15 residues long. Full variable domain (rest looked up from reference TRBV2 and TRBJ1-6): EPEVTQTPSHQVTQMGQEVILRCVPISNHLYFYWYRQILGQKVEFLVSFYNNEISEKSEIFDDQFSVERPDGSNFTLKIRSTKLEDSAMYFCASSLEGTDNSPLHFGNGTRLTVT.

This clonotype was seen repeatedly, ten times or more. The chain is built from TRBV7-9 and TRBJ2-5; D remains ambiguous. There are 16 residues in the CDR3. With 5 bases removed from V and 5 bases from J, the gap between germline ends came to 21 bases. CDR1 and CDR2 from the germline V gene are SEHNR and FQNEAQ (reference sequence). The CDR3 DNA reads TGTGCCAGCAGCCCAACACCCGTCTTATCTCGGGAGACCCAGTACTTC. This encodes CASSPTPVLSRETQYF.

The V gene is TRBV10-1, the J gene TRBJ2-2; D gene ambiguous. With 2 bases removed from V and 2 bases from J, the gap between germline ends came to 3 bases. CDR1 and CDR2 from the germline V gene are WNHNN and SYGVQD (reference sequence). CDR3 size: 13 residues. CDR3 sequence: CASSERNTGELFF. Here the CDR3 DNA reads TGCGCCAGCAGTGAGAGAAACACCGGGGAGCTGTTTTTT.

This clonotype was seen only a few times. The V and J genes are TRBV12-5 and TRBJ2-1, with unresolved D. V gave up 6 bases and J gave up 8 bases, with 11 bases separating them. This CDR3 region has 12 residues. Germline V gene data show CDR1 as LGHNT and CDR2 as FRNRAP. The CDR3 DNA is TGTGCTAGTGGCCCCAAAGGCGATGAGCAGTTCTTC. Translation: CASGPKGDEQFF.

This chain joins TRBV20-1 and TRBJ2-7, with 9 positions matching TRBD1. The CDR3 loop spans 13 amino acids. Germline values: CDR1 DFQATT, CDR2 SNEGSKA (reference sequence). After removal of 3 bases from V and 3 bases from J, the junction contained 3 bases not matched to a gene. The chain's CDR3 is CSARGDRDYEQYF. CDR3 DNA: TGCAGTGCTAGGGGGGACAGGGACTACGAGCAGTACTTC.

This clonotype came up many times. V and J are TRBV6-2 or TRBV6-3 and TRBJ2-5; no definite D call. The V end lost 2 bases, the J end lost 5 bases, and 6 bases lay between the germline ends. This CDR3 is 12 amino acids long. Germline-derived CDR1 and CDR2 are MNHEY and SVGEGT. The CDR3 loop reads CASSYPEETQYF. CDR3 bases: TGTGCCAGCAGTTACCCCGAGGAGACCCAGTACTTC.

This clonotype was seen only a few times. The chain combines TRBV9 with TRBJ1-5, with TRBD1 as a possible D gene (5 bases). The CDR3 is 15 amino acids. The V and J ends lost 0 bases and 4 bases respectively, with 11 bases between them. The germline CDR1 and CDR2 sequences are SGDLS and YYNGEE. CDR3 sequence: CASSVGHRGNQPQHF. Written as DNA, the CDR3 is TGTGCCAGCAGCGTAGGGCATAGGGGTAATCAGCCCCAGCATTTT.

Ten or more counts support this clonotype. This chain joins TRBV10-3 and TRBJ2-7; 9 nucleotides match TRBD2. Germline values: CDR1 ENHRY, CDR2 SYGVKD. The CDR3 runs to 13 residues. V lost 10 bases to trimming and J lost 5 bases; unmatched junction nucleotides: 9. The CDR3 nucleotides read TGTGCCACCGCCGGGACTAGCAACCACGAGCAGTACTTC. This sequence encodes CATAGTSNHEQYF.

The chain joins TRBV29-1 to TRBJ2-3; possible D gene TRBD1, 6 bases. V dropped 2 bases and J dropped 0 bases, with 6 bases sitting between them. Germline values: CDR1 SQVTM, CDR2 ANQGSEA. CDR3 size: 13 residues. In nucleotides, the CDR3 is TGCAGCGTTGAAAGGGGGAGCACAGATACGCAGTATTTT. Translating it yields CSVERGSTDTQYF.

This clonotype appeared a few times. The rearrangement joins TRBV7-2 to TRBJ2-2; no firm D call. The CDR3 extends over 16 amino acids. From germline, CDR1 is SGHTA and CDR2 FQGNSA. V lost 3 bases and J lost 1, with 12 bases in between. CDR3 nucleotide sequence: TGTGCCAGCAGCTTCTGGGGAAACCGGAACACCGGGGAGCTGTTTTTT. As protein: CASSFWGNRNTGELFF.

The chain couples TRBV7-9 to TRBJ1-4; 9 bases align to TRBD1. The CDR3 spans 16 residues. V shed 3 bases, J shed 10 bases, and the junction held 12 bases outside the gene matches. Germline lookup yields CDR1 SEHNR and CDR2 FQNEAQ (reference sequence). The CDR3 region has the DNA TGTGCCAGCAGCTTGGGACAGGGATTCGGTTTCGGAAAACTGTTTTTT. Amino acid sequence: CASSLGQGFGFGKLFF.